This TCR beta chain originates from a study of shared clonotypes between healthy human individuals. This clone showed up just a few times. An assay was performed, and its level was deep. Sequenced by immunoSEQ multiplex PCR; TCRdb stores in-frame clones only, minus some. Of about 460,000 clones in the sample, more than 70% were seen once. Trimming at V came to 6 bases and at J to 6 bases, leaving 6 bases not matched to a gene. The germline gives CDR1 SGHRS, CDR2 YFSETQ. The CDR3 consists of 15 residues. The sample was PBMCs. J is TRBJ2-2 and V is TRBV5-1; 12 nucleotides align to TRBD1. The sequence was obtained from a woman aged 35 to 49 in good health. Some clones in this sample may be carry-over from other donors' samples. CDR3 in DNA: TGCGCCAGCACGGGACAGGGGGCAGTAGCCGGGGAGCTGTTTTTT. Its protein is CASTGQGAVAGELFF.